The TCR beta chain described here comes from a study of CD8+CD57+ T cells in acquired aplastic anemia (dated 2018 in TCRdb). A note on the overall study: On average, sorted CD4+ and CD8+ cells yielded around 3.5 ug of extracted DNA, with a range of about 0.19 to 30 ug. Healthy donor samples averaged around 9.8 million reads for CD4+ and under 12 million for CD8+ cells.

Profiling of TCR beta VDJ combinations and CDR3 sequences used genomic DNA as the template. An Illumina HiSeq 2000 was used for TCR repertoire sequencing. From the authors' description of their analysis: Repertoires were assessed using TRBV/TRBJ rearrangement plots, CDR3 size and DJ length profiles, and Simpson's diversity index. The most abundant DNA sequence in the deep sequencing data was defined as the immunodominant clone. CDR3 amino acid sequences were screened for sharing across subjects and compared with published repertoires and the VDJdb database. TCRdb passed the public sequencing reads through fastp at Q25 and MiXCR, retaining productive beta sequences. Identical CDR3 protein sequences are pooled into one entry, listed with their most common genes and DNA. TCRdb's processing, not the authors', yielded these V and J calls. For this sample there are approximately 380,000 distinct CDR3 sequences; 65% to 80% appear just once. 4% of the sample rests with the top ten.

Concerning this clonotype: It has no known antigen specificity. One end of the junction varies from germline; a read error may be responsible.

Summary of the overall study and its limitations: Although some 28 CD8+ CDR3 sequences were shared by patients and controls, these sequences appeared highly expressed in patients and within the immunodominant clones of patients. Patients and healthy controls showed no significant difference in CD8+ Simpson's diversity (P=0.060).

The study deep-sequenced TCR repertoires of sorted CD4+ and CD8+ blood T cells from severe aplastic anemia patients and healthy subjects. Ficoll-Paque density gradient centrifugation was used to isolate peripheral blood mononuclear cells. Before DNA extraction, CD4+ and CD8+ T cells were sorted with FACS or magnetic beads. CDR1 and CDR2 are read off the germline V gene as SGHTA and FQGNSA. From the cysteine through the phenylalanine, the CDR3 covers 14 amino acids. Only the CDR3 part of the read is kept: 42 bases, read in frame from the first base. The TCR was taken from a human donor in good health, serving as a control. Material for sequencing was sorted CD4+, CD8+, or CD8+CD57+ T cells (not recorded which) from PBMCs. The chain is assembled from TRBV7-2 and TRBJ1-1; no D gene can be assigned with confidence. The DNA sequence is given as TGTGCCAGCAGCTTAGTCACTAGGAACACTCCCCTCCTCTTT. It is translated as CASSLVTRNTPLLF.